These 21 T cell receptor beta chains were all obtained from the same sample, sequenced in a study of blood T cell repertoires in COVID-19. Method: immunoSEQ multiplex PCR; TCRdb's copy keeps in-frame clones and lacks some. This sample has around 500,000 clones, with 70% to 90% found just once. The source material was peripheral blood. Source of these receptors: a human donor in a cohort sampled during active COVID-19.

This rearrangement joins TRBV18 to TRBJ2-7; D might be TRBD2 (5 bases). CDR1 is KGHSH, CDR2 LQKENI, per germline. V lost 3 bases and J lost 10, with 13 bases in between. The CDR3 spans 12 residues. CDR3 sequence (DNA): TGTGCCAGCTCACCGAAGTTCGGGGAACAGTACTTC. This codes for CASSPKFGEQYF.

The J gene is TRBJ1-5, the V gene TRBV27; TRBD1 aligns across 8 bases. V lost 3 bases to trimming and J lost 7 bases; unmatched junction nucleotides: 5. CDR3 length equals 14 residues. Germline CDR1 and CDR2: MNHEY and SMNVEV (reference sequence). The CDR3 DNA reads TGTGCCAGCAGTTTCCTCGGACAGGGACAGCCCCAGCATTTT. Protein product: CASSFLGQGQPQHF.

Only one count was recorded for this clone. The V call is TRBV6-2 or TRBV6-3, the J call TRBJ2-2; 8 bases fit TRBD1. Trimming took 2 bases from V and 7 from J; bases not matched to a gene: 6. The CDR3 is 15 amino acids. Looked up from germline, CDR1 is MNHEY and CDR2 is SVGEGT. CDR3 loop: CASSYGDRGDGELFF. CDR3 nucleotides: TGTGCCAGCAGTTACGGCGACAGGGGCGACGGGGAGCTGTTTTTT.

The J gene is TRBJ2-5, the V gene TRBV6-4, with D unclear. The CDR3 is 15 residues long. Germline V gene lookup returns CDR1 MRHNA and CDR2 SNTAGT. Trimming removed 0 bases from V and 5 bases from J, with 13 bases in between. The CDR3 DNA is TGTGCCAGCAGTGACTCAGAGTTTTTTATGGAGACCCAGTACTTC. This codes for CASSDSEFFMETQYF.

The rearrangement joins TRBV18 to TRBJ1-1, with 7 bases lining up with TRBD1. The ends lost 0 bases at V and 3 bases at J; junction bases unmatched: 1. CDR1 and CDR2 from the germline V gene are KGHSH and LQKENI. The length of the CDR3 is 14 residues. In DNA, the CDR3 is TGTGCCAGCTCACCACCAGGGGGCCACACTGAAGCTTTCTTT. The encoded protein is CASSPPGGHTEAFF.

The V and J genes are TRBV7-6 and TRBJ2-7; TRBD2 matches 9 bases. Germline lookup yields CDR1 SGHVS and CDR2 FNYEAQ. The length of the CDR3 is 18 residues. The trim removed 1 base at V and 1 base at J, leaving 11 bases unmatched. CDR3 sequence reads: CASSLGLEASGISYEQYF. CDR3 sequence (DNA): TGTGCCAGCAGCTTAGGATTAGAGGCTAGCGGGATTTCCTACGAGCAGTACTTC. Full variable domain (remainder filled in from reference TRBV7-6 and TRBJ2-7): GAGVSQSPRYKVTKRGQDVALRCDPISGHVSLYWYRQALGQGPEFLTYFNYEAQQDKSGLPNDRFSAERPEGSISTLTIQRTEQRDSAMYRCASSLGLEASGISYEQYFGPGTRLTVT.

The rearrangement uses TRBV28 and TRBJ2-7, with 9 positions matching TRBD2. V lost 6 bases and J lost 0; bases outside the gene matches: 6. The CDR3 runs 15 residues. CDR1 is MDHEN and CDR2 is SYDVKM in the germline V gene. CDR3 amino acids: CASRDSGRSSYEQYF. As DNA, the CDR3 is TGTGCCAGCAGGGATAGCGGGAGAAGCTCCTACGAGCAGTACTTC. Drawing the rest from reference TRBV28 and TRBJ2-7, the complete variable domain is DVKVTQSSRYLVKRTGEKVFLECVQDMDHENMFWYRQDPGLGLRLIYFSYDVKMKEKGDIPEGYSVSREKKERFSLILESASTNQTSMYLCASRDSGRSSYEQYFGPGTRLTVT.

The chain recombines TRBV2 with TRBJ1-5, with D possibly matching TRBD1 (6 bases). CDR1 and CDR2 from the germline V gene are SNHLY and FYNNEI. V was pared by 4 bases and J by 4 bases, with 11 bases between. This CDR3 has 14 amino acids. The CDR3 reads CASSVTTGNQPQHF. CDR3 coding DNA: TGTGCCAGCAGTGTTACAACAGGGAATCAGCCCCAGCATTTT.

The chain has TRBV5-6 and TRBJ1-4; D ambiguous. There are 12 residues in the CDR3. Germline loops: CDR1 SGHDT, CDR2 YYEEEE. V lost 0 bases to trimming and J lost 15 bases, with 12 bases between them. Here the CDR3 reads CASSLGRGRVFF. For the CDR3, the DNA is TGTGCCAGCAGCTTGGGTCGGGGAAGGGTGTTTTTT.

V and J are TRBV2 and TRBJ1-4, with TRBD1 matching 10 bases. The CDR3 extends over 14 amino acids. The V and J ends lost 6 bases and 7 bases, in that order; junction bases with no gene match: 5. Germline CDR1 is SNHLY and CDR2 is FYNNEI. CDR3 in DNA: TGTGCCAGCAGCGCAGACAGGGGGCCTGAAAAACTGTTTTTT. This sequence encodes CASSADRGPEKLFF.

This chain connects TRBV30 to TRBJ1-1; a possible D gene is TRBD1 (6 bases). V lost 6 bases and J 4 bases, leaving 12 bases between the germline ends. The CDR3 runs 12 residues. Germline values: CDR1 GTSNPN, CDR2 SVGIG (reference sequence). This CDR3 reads CACVPGVTEAFF. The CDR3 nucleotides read TGTGCCTGCGTCCCAGGGGTCACTGAAGCTTTCTTT.

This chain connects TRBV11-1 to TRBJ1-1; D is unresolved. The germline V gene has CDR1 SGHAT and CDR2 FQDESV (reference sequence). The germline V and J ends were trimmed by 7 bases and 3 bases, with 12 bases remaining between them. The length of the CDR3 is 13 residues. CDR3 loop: CASTRGQDTEAFF. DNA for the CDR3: TGTGCCAGCACCAGAGGGCAGGACACTGAAGCTTTCTTT.

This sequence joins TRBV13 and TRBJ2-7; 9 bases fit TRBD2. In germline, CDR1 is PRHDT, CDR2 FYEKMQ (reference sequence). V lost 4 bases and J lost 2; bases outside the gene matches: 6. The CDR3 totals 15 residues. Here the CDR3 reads CASSSSGEEAYEQYF. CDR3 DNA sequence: TGTGCCAGCAGCTCTAGCGGGGAGGAAGCCTACGAGCAGTACTTC. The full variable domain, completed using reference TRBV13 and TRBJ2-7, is AAGVIQSPRHLIKEKRETATLKCYPIPRHDTVYWYQQGPGQDPQFLISFYEKMQSDKGSIPDRFSAQQFSDYHSELNMSSLELGDSALYFCASSSSGEEAYEQYFGPGTRLTVT.

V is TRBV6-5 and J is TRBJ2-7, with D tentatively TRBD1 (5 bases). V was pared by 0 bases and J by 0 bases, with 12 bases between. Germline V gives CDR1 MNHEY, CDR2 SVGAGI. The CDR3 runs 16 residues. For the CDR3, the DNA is TGTGCCAGCAGTTACTCGCAGGGCCTCACCTCCTACGAGCAGTACTTC. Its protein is CASSYSQGLTSYEQYF.

The CDR3 sequence: CASTPERGSHNEQFF. The CDR3 nucleotides read TGTGCCAGCACCCCGGAAAGGGGCAGCCACAATGAGCAGTTCTTC. The chain joins TRBV2 to TRBJ2-1, with D tentatively TRBD1 (5 bases). Germline CDR1 reads SNHLY; CDR2 reads FYNNEI. This CDR3 has 15 residues. The ends were cut back, 7 bases at V and 5 bases at J, with 18 bases in the middle.

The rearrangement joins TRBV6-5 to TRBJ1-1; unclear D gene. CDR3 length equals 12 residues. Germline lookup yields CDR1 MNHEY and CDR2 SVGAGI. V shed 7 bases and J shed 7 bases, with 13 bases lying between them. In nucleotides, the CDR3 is TGTGCCAGCACGGTGGGAGGCAGTGAAGCTTTCTTT. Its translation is CASTVGGSEAFF.

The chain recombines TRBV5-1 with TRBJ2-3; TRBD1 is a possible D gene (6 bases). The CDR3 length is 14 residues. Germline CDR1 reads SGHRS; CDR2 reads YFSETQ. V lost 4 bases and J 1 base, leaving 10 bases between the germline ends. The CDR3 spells CASSPRQGTDTQYF. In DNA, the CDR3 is TGCGCCAGCAGCCCCCGACAGGGCACAGATACGCAGTATTTT.

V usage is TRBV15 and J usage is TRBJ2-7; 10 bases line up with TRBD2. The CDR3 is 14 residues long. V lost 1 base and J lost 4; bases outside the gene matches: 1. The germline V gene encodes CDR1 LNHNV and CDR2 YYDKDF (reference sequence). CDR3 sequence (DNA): TGTGCCACCAGCAGAGGGACTAGCGGATACGAGCAGTACTTC. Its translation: CATSRGTSGYEQYF.

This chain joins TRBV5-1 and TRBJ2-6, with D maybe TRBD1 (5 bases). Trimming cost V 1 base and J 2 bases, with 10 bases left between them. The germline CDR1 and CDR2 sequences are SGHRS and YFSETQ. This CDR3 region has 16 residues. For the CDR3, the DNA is TGCGCCAGCAGCTTGCAGGGAATGACTGGGGCCAACGTCCTGACTTTC. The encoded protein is CASSLQGMTGANVLTF.

CDR3 nucleotide sequence: TGCGCCAGCAGCCCCGGGGGGGCGACTACCTACGAGCAGTACTTC. Protein: CASSPGGATTYEQYF. The chain links TRBV5-1 to TRBJ2-7, with 8 bases that match TRBD2. V dropped 4 bases and J dropped 2; count of bases not matched to a gene: 8. Per germline, CDR1 SGHRS and CDR2 YFSETQ. The CDR3 contains 15 residues.

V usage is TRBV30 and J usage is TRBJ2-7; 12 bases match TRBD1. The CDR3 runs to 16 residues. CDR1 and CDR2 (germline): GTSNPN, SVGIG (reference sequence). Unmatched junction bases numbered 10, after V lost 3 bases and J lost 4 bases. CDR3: CAWSQTGTGGRYEQYF. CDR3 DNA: TGTGCCTGGAGCCAGACAGGGACAGGGGGCCGGTACGAGCAGTACTTC.